Listed below are T cell receptor beta chains from one sample, sequenced in a study of blood T cell repertoires in COVID-19. Repertoires were generated with immunoSEQ multiplex PCR, while TCRdb's copy carries only in-frame clones and drops some. The table lists around 130,000 clones, 70% to 90% of them singletons. Sample: PBMCs or T cells enriched from blood (not recorded which). The receptors come from a woman between 45 and 60 years old with acute COVID-19. Each CDR3 is given with its conserved first and last residue. The D gene is left open where the match is weak. Where a row states a size, it is once, few, many or the class of an expanded clone; other rows omit it.

V gene: TRBV9
D gene: TRBD1
J gene: TRBJ2-3
clone size: -
CDR3 protein: CASSVVSPQGVQGVTQYF
CDR3 DNA: TGTGCCAGCAGCGTAGTTTCCCCGCAGGGGGTCCAGGGTGTTACGCAGTATTTT

V gene: TRBV11-2
D gene: -
J gene: TRBJ1-2
clone size: few
CDR3 protein: CASSLNGLYGYTF
CDR3 DNA: TGTGCCAGCAGCTTAAATGGACTCTATGGCTACACCTTC

V gene: TRBV14
D gene: TRBD1
J gene: TRBJ2-7
clone size: -
CDR3 protein: CASSQVGTGQTYEQYF
CDR3 DNA: TGTGCCAGCAGCCAAGTCGGGACAGGGCAAACCTACGAGCAGTACTTC

V gene: TRBV7-3
D gene: -
J gene: TRBJ2-7
clone size: -
CDR3 protein: CASSKGPTYEQYF
CDR3 DNA: TGTGCCAGCAGCAAGGGGCCGACCTACGAGCAGTACTTC

V gene: TRBV28
D gene: TRBD2
J gene: TRBJ2-3
clone size: -
CDR3 protein: CASSLAGISTDTQYF
CDR3 DNA: TGTGCCAGCAGTCTAGCGGGAATTAGCACAGATACGCAGTATTTT

V gene: TRBV19
D gene: -
J gene: TRBJ1-1
clone size: -
CDR3 protein: CASSIADSRTPEAFF
CDR3 DNA: TGTGCCAGTAGTATAGCGGACAGCCGAACGCCTGAAGCTTTCTTT

V gene: TRBV7-9
D gene: TRBD2
J gene: TRBJ2-3
clone size: -
CDR3 protein: CASSQRGGTDTQYF
CDR3 DNA: TGTGCCAGCAGCCAAAGGGGAGGGACAGATACGCAGTATTTT

V gene: TRBV5-1
D gene: TRBD1
J gene: TRBJ1-2
clone size: -
CDR3 protein: CASSPGQVSDGYTF
CDR3 DNA: TGCGCCAGCAGCCCGGGACAGGTTTCGGATGGCTACACCTTC

V gene: TRBV5-4
D gene: -
J gene: TRBJ2-2
clone size: -
CDR3 protein: CASSLGGAGGELFF
CDR3 DNA: TGTGCCAGCAGCTTAGGGGGGGCTGGCGGGGAGCTGTTTTTT

V gene: TRBV6-1
D gene: -
J gene: TRBJ1-3
clone size: -
CDR3 protein: CASSEVYGSGNTIYF
CDR3 DNA: TGTGCCAGCAGTGAAGTGTACGGCTCTGGAAACACCATATATTTT

V gene: TRBV11-1
D gene: TRBD1
J gene: TRBJ1-4
clone size: -
CDR3 protein: CASSRQGRPNEKLFF
CDR3 DNA: TGTGCCAGCAGCCGACAGGGGCGGCCTAATGAAAAACTGTTTTTT

V gene: TRBV28
D gene: -
J gene: TRBJ1-2
clone size: -
CDR3 protein: CASSRGPAGEWGYTF
CDR3 DNA: TGTGCCAGCAGCCGAGGCCCGGCAGGGGAGTGGGGCTACACCTTC

V gene: TRBV18
D gene: -
J gene: TRBJ1-2
clone size: once
CDR3 protein: CASSPRQGVEGYTF
CDR3 DNA: TGTGCCAGCTCACCACGGCAGGGCGTCGAGGGCTACACCTTC

V gene: TRBV29-1
D gene: -
J gene: TRBJ1-2
clone size: -
CDR3 protein: CSVDGGVNYGYTF
CDR3 DNA: TGCAGCGTTGACGGAGGGGTTAACTATGGCTACACCTTC

V gene: TRBV4-3
D gene: TRBD1
J gene: TRBJ1-2
clone size: once
CDR3 protein: CASSLGQGNYGYTF
CDR3 DNA: TGCGCCAGCAGCCTCGGACAGGGGAACTATGGCTACACCTTC

V gene: TRBV13
D gene: TRBD1
J gene: TRBJ2-2
clone size: -
CDR3 protein: CASSSSGGPTGELFF
CDR3 DNA: TGTGCCAGCAGCTCCTCAGGGGGCCCCACCGGGGAGCTGTTTTTT

V gene: TRBV7-8
D gene: TRBD1
J gene: TRBJ1-5
clone size: -
CDR3 protein: CASSRAGGSNQPQHF
CDR3 DNA: TGTGCCAGCAGCCGAGCAGGGGGAAGCAATCAGCCCCAGCATTTT

V gene: TRBV10-2
D gene: TRBD1
J gene: TRBJ2-7
clone size: -
CDR3 protein: CASSESSGQGYEQYF
CDR3 DNA: TGCGCCAGCAGTGAGTCTTCCGGACAGGGTTACGAGCAGTACTTC

V gene: TRBV27
D gene: -
J gene: TRBJ1-6
clone size: -
CDR3 protein: CASSSQAYNSPLHF
CDR3 DNA: TGTGCCAGCAGTTCTCAGGCTTATAATTCACCCCTCCACTTT

V gene: TRBV2
D gene: TRBD1
J gene: TRBJ1-3
clone size: -
CDR3 protein: CASTLDRGVGNTIYF
CDR3 DNA: TGTGCCAGCACTTTGGACAGGGGCGTGGGAAACACCATATATTTT

V gene: TRBV5-3
D gene: TRBD2
J gene: TRBJ2-1
clone size: -
CDR3 protein: CARSVPFSGRADEQFF
CDR3 DNA: TGTGCCAGAAGCGTTCCATTTAGCGGGAGGGCCGATGAGCAGTTCTTC